Presented here are 14 T cell receptor beta chains from one specimen sequenced in a study of naive and memory T cell subsets. Specified treatment: skin biopsy from PPD injection site in Mantoux-positive individual. A UMI-containing oligonucleotide was joined by 3' ligation to the TCR cDNA template. Four PCR rounds used nested alpha and beta constant region primers plus the SP2 primer. One entry per CDR3 protein results from TCRdb running MiXCR on the UMI-ligation and nested PCR reads. The sample consists of about 14,000 distinct CDR3 sequences, about 5.5% of them appearing once. The sample here was skin, taken from a tuberculin skin test site. The receptors shown here come from an adult in good health.

This clonotype was detected many times. The chain combines TRBV18 with TRBJ1-6; D is unresolved. The germline gives CDR1 KGHSH, CDR2 LQKENI. The CDR3 runs to 13 residues. The V gene lost 2 bases and the J gene lost 8 bases, with 7 bases spanning the gap. The CDR3 sequence is CASSPDRDSPLHF. The CDR3, as DNA: TGTGCCAGCTCACCAGACCGGGATTCACCCCTCCACTTT. The complete variable domain, with remaining parts taken from reference TRBV18 and TRBJ1-6, reads NAGVMQNPRHLVRRRGQEARLRCSPMKGHSHVYWYRQLPEEGLKFMVYLQKENIIDESGMPKERFSAEFPKEGPSILRIQQVVRGDSAAYFCASSPDRDSPLHFGNGTRLTVT.

This clonotype was observed many times. The genes are TRBV6-5 and TRBJ1-5; D is possibly TRBD1 (5 bases). Trimming stripped 6 bases from V and 0 bases from J, with 18 bases between. This CDR3 has 17 residues. In germline, CDR1 is MNHEY, CDR2 SVGAGI. Here the CDR3 DNA reads TGTGCCAGCAGCCCCCGGGTCGGGGACGATAGCAATCAGCCCCAGCATTTT. It translates to CASSPRVGDDSNQPQHF.

This clonotype is labeled medium-sized. An end of the junction differs from the germline gene, which may be a read error. J is TRBJ2-7 and V is TRBV29-1; possibly TRBD1 for D (5 bases). The germline gives CDR1 SQVTM, CDR2 ANQGSEA. The CDR3 is 13 amino acids. The CDR3 nucleotides read TGCAGCGTCGAAGGTACAGGCGGCTACGAGCAGTACTTC. Amino acids: CSVEGTGGYEQYF.

There are many counts of this clonotype. The V and J genes are TRBV20-1 and TRBJ2-5; TRBD2 matches 10 bases. Unmatched junction bases numbered 7, after V lost 5 bases and J lost 4 bases. Germline V gives CDR1 DFQATT, CDR2 SNEGSKA (reference sequence). This CDR3 has 14 amino acids. The CDR3 sequence: CSAEPWTSGETQYF. The CDR3 DNA sequence: TGCAGTGCTGAACCCTGGACTAGCGGAGAGACCCAGTACTTC.

This clonotype was seen more than once but under ten times. The V gene is TRBV6-6, the J gene TRBJ2-1; 10 bases agree with TRBD1. This CDR3 is 16 amino acids long. Trimming at V came to 2 bases and at J to 10 bases, leaving 11 bases not matched to a gene. Germline loops: CDR1 MNHNY, CDR2 SVGAGI (reference sequence). The CDR3 sequence: CASSYVPGQGLGEQFF. In DNA form, the CDR3 reads TGTGCCAGCAGTTACGTCCCGGGACAGGGGTTAGGCGAGCAGTTCTTC.

In its sample, this clonotype was seen many times. The gene calls are TRBV29-1 and TRBJ2-2; no clear D. The germline V gene has CDR1 SQVTM and CDR2 ANQGSEA. The CDR3 length is 11 residues. With 5 bases removed from V and 7 bases from J, the gap between germline ends came to 8 bases. The CDR3 DNA reads as TGCAGCGTTACACTGGTCGGGGAGCTGTTTTTT. This sequence encodes CSVTLVGELFF.

This clonotype was found many times. This chain joins TRBV10-3 and TRBJ1-4; D remains ambiguous. V dropped 4 bases and J dropped 4 bases, with 13 bases sitting between them. CDR1 and CDR2 (germline): ENHRY, SYGVKD. The CDR3 runs to 15 residues. The CDR3 bases are TGTGCCATCAGTGGCGCGGGGAGTCTTAATGAAAAACTGTTTTTT. It specifies CAISGAGSLNEKLFF.

This chain joins TRBV5-5 and TRBJ2-3; possibly TRBD1 for D (7 bases). The CDR3 is made up of 18 amino acids. V was trimmed by 4 bases and J by 4 bases, leaving 25 bases between them. The V gene's germline CDR1 is SGHKS and CDR2 YYEKEE (reference sequence). In nucleotides, the CDR3 is TGTGCCAGCAGCATGAACCCCACAGGGGCGGGACGGGCAGATACGCAGTATTTT. It yields the protein CASSMNPTGAGRADTQYF.

This clonotype was counted a few times. The V call is TRBV5-1, the J call TRBJ2-7; 11 nucleotides match TRBD2. The CDR3 runs 15 residues. V was pared by 2 bases and J by 4 bases, with 5 bases of the junction left unmatched. Germline CDR1 and CDR2: SGHRS and YFSETQ. CDR3: CASSFTSGGRYEQYF. CDR3 DNA sequence: TGCGCCAGCAGCTTCACTAGCGGGGGAAGATACGAGCAGTACTTC.

Many counts were recorded for this clonotype. The rearrangement links TRBV12-3 or TRBV12-4 to TRBJ2-1, with D possibly TRBD2 on 6 matching bases. The CDR3 consists of 13 residues. V was shortened by 5 bases and J by 10 bases, with 15 bases between the two germline ends. The CDR3 region is CASSPSVSPEQFF. CDR3 nucleotides: TGTGCCAGCAGTCCTAGCGTTTCTCCGGAGCAGTTCTTC.

This clonotype was seen at least ten times. The chain couples TRBV19 to TRBJ2-1, with D possibly being TRBD2 (6 bases). The germline CDR1 and CDR2 sequences are LNHDA and SQIVND (reference sequence). V was cut by 3 bases and J by 5 bases, with 8 bases left in between. This CDR3 is built from 13 residues. CDR3 protein: CASSIGGHNEQFF. In DNA form, the CDR3 reads TGTGCCAGTAGTATCGGGGGACACAATGAGCAGTTCTTC. The full variable domain, completed using reference TRBV19 and TRBJ2-1, is DGGITQSPKYLFRKEGQNVTLSCEQNLNHDAMYWYRQDPGQGLRLIYYSQIVNDFQKGDIAEGYSVSREKKESFPLTVTSAQKNPTAFYLCASSIGGHNEQFFGPGTRLTVL.

In its sample, this clonotype ranks as medium-sized. The rearrangement links TRBV7-2 to TRBJ2-7; tentative D call: TRBD2 (6 bases). CDR1 is SGHTA and CDR2 is FQGNSA in the germline V gene. Trimming took 2 bases from V and 7 from J, leaving 15 bases between them. The CDR3 loop spans 14 amino acids. The DNA for the CDR3 is TGTGCCAGCAGCTTAAGGTGGGAGGTTCGAGAGCAGTACTTC. This codes for CASSLRWEVREQYF.

This clonotype has ten or more counts. The J gene is TRBJ2-1, the V gene TRBV4-1; 11 nucleotides agree with TRBD2. The germline V gene has CDR1 MGHRA and CDR2 YSYEKL. This CDR3 has 21 residues. The junction had 17 bases not matched to a gene; V was cut back by 2 bases and J by 2 bases. In nucleotides, the CDR3 is TGCGCCAGCAGCCAATCACCGCTAGCGGGGGGCAGCAAGACCCCCTACAATGAGCAGTTCTTC. Residues: CASSQSPLAGGSKTPYNEQFF.

This clonotype was detected only a few times. In DNA form, the CDR3 reads TGCGCCAGCAGCCAAGATCCGCGCACCGGGGAGCTGTTTTTT. Protein: CASSQDPRTGELFF. This chain joins TRBV4-3 and TRBJ2-2; D call uncertain. Trimming removed 0 bases at V and 4 bases at J, with 6 bases between. CDR3 size: 14 residues. CDR1 is LGHNA and CDR2 is YSLEER in the germline V gene.